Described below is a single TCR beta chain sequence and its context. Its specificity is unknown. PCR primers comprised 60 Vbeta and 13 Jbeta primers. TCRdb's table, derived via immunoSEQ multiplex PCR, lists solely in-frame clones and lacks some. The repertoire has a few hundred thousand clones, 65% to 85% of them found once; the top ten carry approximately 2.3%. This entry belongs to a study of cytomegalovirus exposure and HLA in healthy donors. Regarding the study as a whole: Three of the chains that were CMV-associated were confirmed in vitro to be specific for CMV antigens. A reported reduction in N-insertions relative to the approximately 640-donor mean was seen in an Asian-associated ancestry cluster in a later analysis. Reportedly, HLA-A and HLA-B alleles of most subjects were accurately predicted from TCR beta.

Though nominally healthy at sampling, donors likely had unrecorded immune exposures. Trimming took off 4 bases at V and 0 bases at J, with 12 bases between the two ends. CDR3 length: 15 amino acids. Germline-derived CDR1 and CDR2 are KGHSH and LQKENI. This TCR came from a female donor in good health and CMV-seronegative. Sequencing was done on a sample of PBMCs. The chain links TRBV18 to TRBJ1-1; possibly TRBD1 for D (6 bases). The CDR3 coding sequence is TGTGCCAGCTCACAATCCGGGACACTGAACACTGAAGCTTTCTTT. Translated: CASSQSGTLNTEAFF.